Following are 16 T cell receptor beta chains from one sample sequenced in a study of PD-1 blockade in mismatch repair-deficient tumors. Some clones are missing from TCRdb's copy, which holds only in-frame ones; the method was immunoSEQ multiplex PCR. The sample has around 39,000 clones, over 70% seen once. This material consisted of PBMCs, taken about 38 weeks after starting pembrolizumab. These receptors were taken from an adult with mismatch repair-deficient cancer.

The chain joins TRBV30 to TRBJ2-1, with 8 bases matching TRBD2. The length of the CDR3 is 15 residues. CDR1 is GTSNPN and CDR2 is SVGIG in the germline V gene (reference sequence). The junction had 5 bases not matched to a gene; V was cut back by 1 base and J by 3 bases. The chain's CDR3 is CAWSGGSGSYNEQFF. The CDR3 bases are TGTGCCTGGAGTGGGGGGAGCGGGAGCTACAATGAGCAGTTCTTC.

This sequence joins TRBV30 and TRBJ2-2, with D possibly matching TRBD2 (5 bases). V lost 5 bases and J lost 6, with 10 bases in between. CDR1 and CDR2 (germline): GTSNPN, SVGIG (reference sequence). CDR3 length equals 12 residues. The CDR3 coding sequence is TGTGCCTGGGCGCGGAGGCCCGGGGAGCTGTTTTTT. Encoded protein: CAWARRPGELFF.

This clone has a handful of counts. V is TRBV14 and J is TRBJ2-7, with a weak D call TRBD2 (5 bases). This CDR3 has 13 residues. In germline, CDR1 is SGHDN, CDR2 FVKESK. Trimming took 4 bases from V and 3 from J, leaving 10 bases between them. The CDR3 DNA follows: TGTGCCAGCAGCCTCCGGGGTAGCTACGAGCAGTACTTC. Protein sequence: CASSLRGSYEQYF.

V is TRBV5-6 and J is TRBJ2-7; D might be TRBD1 (6 bases). V was pared by 3 bases and J by 4 bases, with 8 bases between. The germline gives CDR1 SGHDT, CDR2 YYEEEE. The CDR3 extends over 12 amino acids. CDR3 DNA: TGTGCCAGCAGCTCTGGGACATACGAGCAGTACTTC. Protein product: CASSSGTYEQYF.

The chain couples TRBV25-1 to TRBJ2-2; no definite D call. CDR1 MGHDK and CDR2 SYGVNS come from the germline V gene. V was clipped by 1 base and J by 1 base, with 7 bases between them. The CDR3 extends over 15 amino acids. DNA of the CDR3: TGTGCCAGCAGTGAATTTTGGCAGAACACCGGGGAGCTGTTTTTT. It specifies CASSEFWQNTGELFF.

The chain links TRBV4-1 to TRBJ1-1; tentative D call: TRBD1 (6 bases). Trimming cost V 0 bases and J 4 bases, with 18 bases left between them. This CDR3 is built from 17 residues. In germline, CDR1 is MGHRA, CDR2 YSYEKL. In nucleotides, the CDR3 is TGCGCCAGCAGCCAAGAAGGACGGGGGGCGGGAAGCACTGAAGCTTTCTTT. Translation: CASSQEGRGAGSTEAFF.

The V gene is TRBV27, the J gene TRBJ1-6; 9 positions match TRBD1. The CDR3 spans 17 residues. CDR1 and CDR2 from the germline V gene are MNHEY and SMNVEV (reference sequence). With 6 bases clipped from V and 9 bases from J, the junction kept 15 bases outside the gene matches. CDR3: CASSHRRDRAASSPLHF. The CDR3 DNA reads TGTGCCAGCAGCCATAGGCGGGACAGGGCAGCAAGTTCACCCCTCCACTTT.

J is TRBJ2-7 and V is TRBV11-3; TRBD1 matches 7 bases. The CDR3 sequence is 12 residues long. Trimming cost V 8 bases and J 5 bases; bases outside gene matches: 6. CDR1 SGHNT and CDR2 YENEEA come from the germline V gene. CDR3 DNA: TGTGCCAGCGAAGGCAGGGGGAACGAGCAGTACTTC. Its protein is CASEGRGNEQYF.

The rearrangement joins TRBV27 to TRBJ2-7; 14 nucleotides match TRBD2. This CDR3 is 15 amino acids long. Trimming took 3 bases from V and 6 from J; bases not matched to a gene: 4. The germline gives CDR1 MNHEY, CDR2 SMNVEV (reference sequence). CDR3 in DNA: TGTGCCAGCAGTTTTGGGACTAGCGGGAGAGGCGAGCAGTACTTC. Residues: CASSFGTSGRGEQYF.

This clone has more than one count but fewer than ten. V gene TRBV27 combines with J gene TRBJ2-7, with D possibly TRBD1 on 6 matching bases. Between the trimmed V and J ends, which lost 2 bases and 4 bases, there was a span of 12 bases. CDR3 length equals 14 residues. Per the germline V gene, CDR1 is MNHEY and CDR2 is SMNVEV (reference sequence). CDR3 bases: TGTGCCAGCAGTTTAGGGACAACCGCATACGAGCAGTACTTC. Translating it yields CASSLGTTAYEQYF.

This chain connects TRBV28 to TRBJ1-1, with a possible D match to TRBD1 (5 bases). The germline V gene has CDR1 MDHEN and CDR2 SYDVKM. Trimming pared 3 bases from V and 5 bases from J, leaving 16 bases between. This CDR3 spans 15 amino acids. CDR3 sequence reads: CASSFGGSGGTEAFF. The CDR3 nucleotides read TGTGCCAGCAGTTTCGGCGGGTCGGGGGGTACTGAAGCTTTCTTT.

The chain joins TRBV19 to TRBJ2-1, with TRBD2 identical over 9 bases. J lost 7 bases, V lost 3 bases, and 4 bases had no gene match. The CDR3 spans 14 residues. Germline values: CDR1 LNHDA, CDR2 SQIVND (reference sequence). DNA for the CDR3: TGTGCCAGTAGTATTAGCGGGAGAGGGAATGAGCAGTTCTTC. Translating it yields CASSISGRGNEQFF.

V is TRBV4-1 and J is TRBJ1-2; D remains ambiguous. The germline CDR1 and CDR2 sequences are MGHRA and YSYEKL. This CDR3 spans 16 amino acids. V gave up 0 bases and J gave up 1 base, with 12 bases separating them. The CDR3 DNA reads as TGCGCCAGCAGCCAAGAAGGTGGGCCTTTTAACTATGGCTACACCTTC. Its protein product is CASSQEGGPFNYGYTF.

This chain links TRBV11-3 with TRBJ2-1, with TRBD2 identical over 7 bases. Germline V lookup: CDR1 SGHNT, CDR2 YENEEA. The V segment lost 5 bases and the J segment 9 bases; nucleotides outside the gene matches: 13. CDR3 length equals 15 residues. The CDR3 sequence: CASSPPAGPGAEQFF. The CDR3 DNA reads as TGTGCCAGCAGCCCCCCAGCGGGGCCCGGGGCTGAGCAGTTCTTC.

The chain has TRBV4-1 and TRBJ1-1; D remains unclear. V was cut by 1 base and J by 7 bases, with 7 bases left in between. Germline V gene data show CDR1 as MGHRA and CDR2 as YSYEKL. This CDR3 contains 12 residues. The CDR3 here is CASSQVGDEAFF. The DNA of the CDR3 is TGCGCCAGCAGCCAAGTCGGTGATGAAGCTTTCTTT.

This clone occurred once. The chain recombines TRBV7-2 with TRBJ2-7, with 7 positions matching TRBD2. The V gene's germline CDR1 is SGHTA and CDR2 FQGNSA. CDR3 length: 14 amino acids. Trimming cost V 5 bases and J 7 bases; bases outside gene matches: 11. The CDR3: CASSAEAGRGEQYF. As DNA, the CDR3 is TGTGCCAGCAGCGCAGAGGCAGGGAGGGGAGAGCAGTACTTC. The entire variable domain, with the rest obtained from reference TRBV7-2 and TRBJ2-7, is as follows: GAGVSQSPSNKVTEKGKDVELRCDPISGHTALYWYRQSLGQGLEFLIYFQGNSAPDKSGLPSDRFSAERTGGSVSTLTIQRTQQEDSAVYLCASSAEAGRGEQYFGPGTRLTVT.